This entry features one T cell receptor beta chain sequence. At one end the junction does not follow the germline gene, possibly because of a read error. The CDR3 extends over 17 amino acids. CDR1 MNHEY and CDR2 SMNVEV come from the germline V gene (reference sequence). The data were obtained in a study of blood T cell repertoires in COVID-19. Whole-study context: T cells, B-cell-depleted T cells, or PBMCs provided the cDNA or gDNA that served as material.

The protocol was immunoSEQ multiplex PCR, while the TCRdb copy is restricted to in-frame clones and leaves out a portion. The table has tens of thousands of clones, approximately 88% seen once; the top ten hold roughly 5.9%. Sequencing input: peripheral blood. The rearrangement uses TRBV27 and TRBJ2-2, with 14 positions matching TRBD2. The sequence was obtained from a man aged 50-60 years with active COVID-19. In DNA, the CDR3 is TGTGCCAGCAGTCCAGGGACTAGCGGGGGTGATGGCCGGGGAGCTGTTTTT. It codes for CASSPGTSGGDGRGAVF.